This TCR beta chain was documented in a study of T cell repertoires in cytomegalovirus infection. Study summary: Public TCR beta signatures indicated both CMV infection and matching HLA type.

TCRdb passed the reads through MiXCR, listing each CDR3 protein once. The sample holds around 740,000 distinct CDR3 sequences, about 40% seen once. Germline V gene data show CDR1 as KGHDR and CDR2 as SFDVKD. This CDR3 is built from 13 residues. The junction had 4 bases not matched to a gene; V was cut back by 9 bases and J by 1 base. On this clonotype itself: Its antigen is as yet unknown.

Study-wide points: Clonotype analysis showed dominance of the ex vivo response by HLA-C-restricted CMV-specific TCR beta clonotypes. Cumulative frequency of public TCR beta families picked out carriers of CMV plus the relevant HLA.

The sequence was collected from a human donor in good health (CMV status not recorded). Some clones in this sample may be carry-over from other donors' samples. The chain uses TRBV24-1 and TRBJ2-5, with 7 bases fitting TRBD2. The sample consisted of PBMCs. CDR3 nucleotide sequence: TGTGCCACCCGGTCGGGGGGCCAAGAGACCCAGTACTTC. This codes for CATRSGGQETQYF.